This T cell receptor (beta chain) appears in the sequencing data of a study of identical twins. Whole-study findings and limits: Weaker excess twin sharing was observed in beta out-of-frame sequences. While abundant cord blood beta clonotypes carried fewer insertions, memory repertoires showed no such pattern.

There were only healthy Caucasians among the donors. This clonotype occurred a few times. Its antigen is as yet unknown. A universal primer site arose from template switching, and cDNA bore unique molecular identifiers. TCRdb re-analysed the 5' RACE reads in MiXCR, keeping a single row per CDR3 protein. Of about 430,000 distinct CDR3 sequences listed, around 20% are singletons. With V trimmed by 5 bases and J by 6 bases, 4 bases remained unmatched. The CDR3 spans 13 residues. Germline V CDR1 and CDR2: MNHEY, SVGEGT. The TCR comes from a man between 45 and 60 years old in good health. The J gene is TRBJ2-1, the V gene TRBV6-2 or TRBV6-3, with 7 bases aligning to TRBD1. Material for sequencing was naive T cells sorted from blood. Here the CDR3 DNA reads TGTGCCAGCAGTACGACAGGGTTCAATGAGCAGTTCTTC. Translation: CASSTTGFNEQFF.